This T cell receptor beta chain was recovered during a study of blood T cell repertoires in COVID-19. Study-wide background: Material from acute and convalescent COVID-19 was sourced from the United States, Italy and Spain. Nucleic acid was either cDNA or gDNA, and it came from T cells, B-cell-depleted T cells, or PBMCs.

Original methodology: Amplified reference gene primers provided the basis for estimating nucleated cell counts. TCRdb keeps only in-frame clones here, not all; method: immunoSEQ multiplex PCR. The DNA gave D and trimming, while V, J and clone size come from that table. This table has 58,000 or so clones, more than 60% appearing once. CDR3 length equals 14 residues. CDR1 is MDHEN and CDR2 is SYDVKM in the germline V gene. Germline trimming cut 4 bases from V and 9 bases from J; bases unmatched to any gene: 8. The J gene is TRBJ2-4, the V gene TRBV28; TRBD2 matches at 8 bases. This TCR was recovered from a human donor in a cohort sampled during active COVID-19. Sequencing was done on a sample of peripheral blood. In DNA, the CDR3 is TGTGCCAGCAGTTCCGGGGGTAGCGGGACCATTCAGTACTTC. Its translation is CASSSGGSGTIQYF.